This TCR beta chain was retrieved from a study of shared clonotypes between healthy human individuals. Nashville, Tennessee was home to all donors, who were Caucasian adults. CDR1 is LNHNV and CDR2 is YYDKDF in the germline V gene (reference sequence). This CDR3 has 13 residues. V lost 4 bases to trimming and J lost 5 bases, with 11 bases between them. Profiling relied on immunoSEQ multiplex PCR, and the TCRdb table lists in-frame clones only, not all of them. The sample consists of roughly 1,500,000 clones, approximately 98% of them appearing once. Sequenced: naive CD4+ T cells sorted from blood. Subset meaning: CD45RA+ positively selected. The chain employs TRBV15 and TRBJ1-2; possibly TRBD1 for D (5 bases). The clonotype comes from a young man in good health. The DNA of the CDR3 is TGTGCCACCAGCACCGCCGGGGGTTATGGCTACACCTTC. Its translation is CATSTAGGYGYTF. Full variable domain (remainder filled in from reference TRBV15 and TRBJ1-2): DAMVIQNPRYQVTQFGKPVTLSCSQTLNHNVMYWYQQKSSQAPKLLFHYYDKDFNNEADTPDNFQSRRPNTSFCFLDIRSPGLGDTAMYLCATSTAGGYGYTFGSGTRLTVV.